The 23 T cell receptor beta chains below all came from one sample that was sequenced in a study of blood T cell repertoires in COVID-19 (dated by TCRdb to about 2020). The method behind the library was the immunoSEQ multiplex PCR assay. In TCRdb, the immuneACCESS table is reduced to in-frame sequences with V and J assigned. These tables do not hold every clone; where another copy was compared, an unresolved V gene accounts for under half, and the others remain unexplained. This sample gives 350,000 or so clones in total; 92% of them show up just once. Around a sixth of the sample rests with the top ten. The specimen was PBMCs or T cells enriched from blood (not recorded which). Every receptor here comes from a young woman who had recovered from COVID-19.

With regard to this clone: Sequence at one end of the junction differs from germline and may be a read error. J is TRBJ1-3 and V is TRBV5-1, with 8 bases that match TRBD1. This CDR3 comprises 14 residues. In germline, CDR1 is SGHRS, CDR2 YFSETQ. The CDR3 reads CASSLTGQGLGGSF. The CDR3 DNA sequence: TGCGCCAGCAGCTTGACAGGACAGGGATTGGGTGGAAGTTTT.

The V and J genes are TRBV6-5 and TRBJ2-7; the D gene is possibly TRBD1 (5 bases). V was clipped by 7 bases and J by 0 bases, with 16 bases between them. The germline V gene has CDR1 MNHEY and CDR2 SVGAGI. The CDR3 is 15 residues long. The CDR3 here is CASISTLTDSYEQYF. CDR3 coding DNA: TGTGCCAGCATCTCCACCCTGACAGACTCCTACGAGCAGTACTTC.

V and J are TRBV18 and TRBJ2-2; D unclear. The CDR3 length is 13 residues. In germline, CDR1 is KGHSH, CDR2 LQKENI. Trimming took 6 bases from V and 6 from J, leaving 11 bases between them. CDR3 in DNA: TGTGCCAGCTCGGCCTTGGTGCCCGGGGAGCTGTTTTTT. Protein: CASSALVPGELFF. Variable domain in full (rest from reference TRBV18 and TRBJ2-2): NAGVMQNPRHLVRRRGQEARLRCSPMKGHSHVYWYRQLPEEGLKFMVYLQKENIIDESGMPKERFSAEFPKEGPSILRIQQVVRGDSAAYFCASSALVPGELFFGEGSRLTVL.

The chain uses TRBV28 and TRBJ2-2, with D maybe TRBD2 (5 bases). Trimming removed 2 bases at V and 4 bases at J, with 20 bases between. The CDR3 loop spans 18 amino acids. From germline, CDR1 is MDHEN and CDR2 SYDVKM. The CDR3 protein is CASSLGRELMRATGELFF. DNA for the CDR3: TGTGCCAGCAGTTTAGGAAGGGAGTTAATGAGGGCCACCGGGGAGCTGTTTTTT.

The chain combines TRBV7-2 with TRBJ2-1, with 8 bases that match TRBD2. The CDR3 extends over 14 amino acids. The trim removed 1 base at V and 14 bases at J, leaving 10 bases unmatched. Germline loops: CDR1 SGHTA, CDR2 FQGNSA. The CDR3: CASSLGPFQREKFF. For the CDR3, the DNA is TGTGCCAGCAGCTTAGGCCCTTTCCAGCGGGAGAAGTTCTTC.

The chain has TRBV6-6 and TRBJ1-1, with no clear D. V was pared by 5 bases and J by 8 bases, with 12 bases between. Germline loops: CDR1 MNHNY, CDR2 SVGAGI (reference sequence). CDR3 size: 12 residues. CDR3 sequence: CASSESRWEAFF. In nucleotides, the CDR3 is TGTGCCAGCAGTGAGTCGAGGTGGGAAGCTTTCTTT.

This clone was recorded a few times. This sequence joins TRBV3-1 (or the pseudogene TRBV3-2) and TRBJ2-2; D is unresolved. V was pared by 3 bases and J by 4 bases, with 12 bases between. CDR3 length: 15 residues. Germline assignment: CDR1 LGHDT and CDR2 YNNKEL (reference sequence). For the CDR3, the DNA is TGTGCCAGCAGCCATTACACCTCGGGCACCGGGGAGCTGTTTTTT. Translation: CASSHYTSGTGELFF.

This clone was observed a few times. The V gene is TRBV24-1, the J gene TRBJ2-7, with D perhaps TRBD2 (5 bases). The germline gives CDR1 KGHDR, CDR2 SFDVKD. The CDR3 is 11 amino acids. Trimming pared 2 bases from V and 7 bases from J, leaving 5 bases between. DNA of the CDR3: TGTGCCACCAGTGATTCGGGGGAGCAGTACTTC. Translation gives CATSDSGEQYF.

The V and J genes are TRBV7-3 and TRBJ2-3; 12 nucleotides align to TRBD2. CDR1 and CDR2 from the germline V gene are SGHTA and FQGTGA. Trimming removed 2 bases from V and 6 bases from J; junction bases left unmatched: 9. CDR3 length equals 17 residues. CDR3 sequence: CASSLVRLAGGSDTQYF. The CDR3 coding sequence is TGTGCCAGCAGCTTAGTGCGCCTAGCGGGGGGGTCGGATACGCAGTATTTT. The whole variable domain, filled in from reference TRBV7-3 and TRBJ2-3, reads GAGVSQTPSNKVTEKGKYVELRCDPISGHTALYWYRQSLGQGPEFLIYFQGTGAADDSGLPNDRFFAVRPEGSVSTLKIQRTERGDSAVYLCASSLVRLAGGSDTQYFGPGTRLTVL.

This clone was picked up a small number of times. This chain joins TRBV20-1 and TRBJ2-7; 7 bases match TRBD1. Trimming cost V 3 bases and J 7 bases; bases outside gene matches: 6. This CDR3 is 12 amino acids long. Germline V lookup: CDR1 DFQATT, CDR2 SNEGSKA (reference sequence). The CDR3 nucleotides are TGCAGTGCTAGTAGGGGGCGAGGGGAGCAGTACTTC. This codes for CSASRGRGEQYF.

This clone was recorded once. The J gene is TRBJ1-5, the V gene TRBV2; D unresolved. V was pared by 7 bases and J by 2 bases, with 15 bases between. In germline, CDR1 is SNHLY, CDR2 FYNNEI. The CDR3 runs to 15 residues. CDR3 in amino acids: CASIETPMGNQPQHF. The CDR3 nucleotides read TGTGCCAGCATTGAGACTCCTATGGGCAATCAGCCCCAGCATTTT.

This chain joins TRBV12-3 or TRBV12-4 and TRBJ1-5; no definite D call. This CDR3 spans 13 amino acids. The germline V and J ends were trimmed by 1 base and 5 bases, with 6 bases remaining between them. The CDR3 bases are TGTGCCAGCAGTTTAGATGAGGATCAGCCCCAGCATTTT. This encodes CASSLDEDQPQHF.

The chain is built from TRBV7-2 and TRBJ2-5, with TRBD2 matching 12 bases. Germline loops: CDR1 SGHTA, CDR2 FQGNSA. Unmatched junction bases numbered 8, after V lost 10 bases and J lost 5 bases. The CDR3 spans 14 residues. The CDR3 here is CAIPSGGARETQYF. The CDR3 DNA reads as TGTGCCATCCCTAGCGGGGGGGCCCGGGAGACCCAGTACTTC.

DNA of the CDR3: TGTGCCAGCGCCCTGGGCAGCCGCACAGATACGCAGTATTTT. It specifies CASALGSRTDTQYF. V gene TRBV28 combines with J gene TRBJ2-3; D ambiguous. Trimming shortened V by 8 bases and J by 1 base, and 13 bases separated the two germline ends. CDR3 length: 14 amino acids. Germline CDR1 MDHEN, CDR2 SYDVKM.

This clone was counted only a few times. DNA of the CDR3: TGTGCCAGCAGATTACTTAGGGGTCAAAATTCACCCCTCCACTTT. Translating gives CASRLLRGQNSPLHF. The chain recombines TRBV27 with TRBJ1-6; TRBD1 might be the D (5 bases). The germline V gene has CDR1 MNHEY and CDR2 SMNVEV (reference sequence). V gave up 6 bases and J gave up 7 bases, with 16 bases separating them. The CDR3 covers 15 residues.

The chain joins TRBV28 to TRBJ1-5, with no clear D. V was clipped by 7 bases and J by 2 bases, with 12 bases between them. The CDR3 contains 14 residues. CDR1 is MDHEN, CDR2 SYDVKM, per germline. The CDR3 DNA sequence: TGTGCCAGCATGAAGGGCGGGGGCAATCAGCCCCAGCATTTT. This translates into CASMKGGGNQPQHF.

As for this clone: The sample holds other DNA sequences that translate to the same CDR3. The chain combines TRBV28 with TRBJ1-5; 8 bases align to TRBD1. CDR1 is MDHEN and CDR2 is SYDVKM in the germline V gene. The CDR3 is 14 amino acids. V was pared by 6 bases and J by 1 base, with 2 bases of the junction left unmatched. The CDR3 DNA reads TGTGCCAGCAGACGACAGGGGAGCAATCAGCCCCAGCATTTT. Its translation is CASRRQGSNQPQHF.

CDR3 protein: CSVEDDGTEAYNEQFF. CDR3 in DNA: TGCAGCGTTGAAGATGACGGGACAGAGGCCTACAATGAGCAGTTCTTC. The genes are TRBV29-1 and TRBJ2-1; 7 bases align to TRBD1. CDR1 is SQVTM, CDR2 ANQGSEA, per germline. The length of the CDR3 is 16 residues. V lost 0 bases and J lost 2; bases outside the gene matches: 7.

In the case of this clone: One junction end does not reproduce the germline sequence, and a read error may be involved. The chain couples TRBV19 to TRBJ2-7; 9 bases line up with TRBD2. The CDR3 consists of 13 residues. CDR1 and CDR2 from the germline V gene are LNHDA and SQIVND (reference sequence). The CDR3 is CASSGAGGYVQYF. The DNA of the CDR3 is TGTGCCAGTAGTGGGGCGGGAGGGTACGTGCAGTACTTC. Together with reference TRBV19 and TRBJ2-7, the CDR3 gives the full variable domain: DGGITQSPKYLFRKEGQNVTLSCEQNLNHDAMYWYRQDPGQGLRLIYYSQIVNDFQKGDIAEGYSVSREKKESFPLTVTSAQKNPTAFYLCASSGAGGYVQYFGPGTRLTVT.

This rearrangement joins TRBV25-1 to TRBJ2-1; 14 nucleotides line up with TRBD2. Germline V gene data show CDR1 as MGHDK and CDR2 as SYGVNS. The CDR3 has 15 residues. The ends lost 7 bases at V and 7 bases at J; junction bases unmatched: 6. CDR3 in amino acids: CASTTSGGDQNEQFF. In nucleotides, the CDR3 is TGTGCCAGCACGACTAGCGGGGGGGATCAGAATGAGCAGTTCTTC.

In its sample, this clone was seen once. At the DNA level, this CDR3 is encoded by other sequences in the same sample as well. This chain connects TRBV28 to TRBJ1-1; no definite D call. The V and J ends lost 3 bases and 5 bases respectively, with 7 bases between them. The CDR3 extends over 12 amino acids. CDR1 and CDR2 from the germline V gene are MDHEN and SYDVKM. In DNA form, the CDR3 reads TGTGCCAGCAGTTTTGGCGGAACTGAAGCTTTCTTT. Amino acids: CASSFGGTEAFF.

The chain carries TRBV18 and TRBJ1-1; D perhaps matches TRBD1 (5 bases). The germline V gene encodes CDR1 KGHSH and CDR2 LQKENI. Trimming pared 5 bases from V and 7 bases from J, leaving 20 bases between. The CDR3 is 15 residues long. CDR3 protein: CASSSGTAGKDEAFF. Here the CDR3 DNA reads TGTGCCAGCTCATCCGGTACCGCAGGGAAGGATGAAGCTTTCTTT. Variable domain in full (rest from reference TRBV18 and TRBJ1-1): NAGVMQNPRHLVRRRGQEARLRCSPMKGHSHVYWYRQLPEEGLKFMVYLQKENIIDESGMPKERFSAEFPKEGPSILRIQQVVRGDSAAYFCASSSGTAGKDEAFFGQGTRLTVV.

CDR3 in DNA: TGTGCCAGCAGCCTACAGGGTGGGGAGCAGTTCTTC. Translated: CASSLQGGEQFF. The chain is built from TRBV11-3 and TRBJ2-1; D might be TRBD1 (6 bases). This CDR3 comprises 12 residues. Per the germline V gene, CDR1 is SGHNT and CDR2 is YENEEA. V was pared by 5 bases and J by 10 bases, with 12 bases between.